This passage covers 15 T cell receptor beta chains from one sample sequenced in a study of post-analysis software for immune sequencing data. Their antigen targets remain unknown. Presence of unique molecular identifiers characterized the TCR beta cDNA libraries. TCRdb processed the PCR reads anew with MiXCR; each CDR3 protein has one entry. The profile shows around 500,000 distinct CDR3 sequences, about a third of them singletons. Broader study findings: Controls showed lower frequencies than patients for five TRBV segments, and TRBV5-6, TRBV5-1 and TRBV20-1 were among these.

Sequencing was performed on blood. The receptors shown here come from a girl aged 2-17 years with multiple sclerosis.

V is TRBV19 and J is TRBJ2-2, with D tentatively TRBD2 (5 bases). This CDR3 has 13 residues. Germline V CDR1 and CDR2: LNHDA, SQIVND (reference sequence). Trimming stripped 7 bases from V and 7 bases from J, with 13 bases between. CDR3 loop: CASTELGGGELFF. CDR3 DNA: TGTGCCAGTACCGAACTCGGAGGCGGGGAGCTGTTTTTT.

This clonotype came up a few times. The CDR3 bases are TGTGCCAGCAGCCCAGGCAGACTATCGGATACGCAGTATTTT. Residues: CASSPGRLSDTQYF. The chain joins TRBV3-1 to TRBJ2-3; weak D call: TRBD2 (5 bases). In germline, CDR1 is LGHDT, CDR2 YNNKEL (reference sequence). The CDR3 contains 14 residues. Deletions cut 4 bases from V and 6 bases from J, with 14 bases between.

The chain uses TRBV7-9 and TRBJ2-7, with D unclear. Germline CDR1 is SEHNR and CDR2 is FQNEAQ (reference sequence). Trimming cost V 5 bases and J 1 base, with 9 bases left between them. CDR3 length equals 13 residues. This CDR3 reads CASSVAMSYEQYF. DNA of the CDR3: TGTGCCAGCAGCGTCGCGATGTCCTACGAGCAGTACTTC.

The chain joins TRBV5-1 to TRBJ2-7; TRBD2 aligns across 10 bases. J gave up 3 bases and V 4 bases, and 7 bases lay outside the gene matches. The CDR3 is 15 amino acids. Germline CDR1 and CDR2: SGHRS and YFSETQ. CDR3 residues: CASSQQRGGLYEQYF. The CDR3, as DNA: TGCGCCAGCAGCCAGCAGCGGGGGGGCCTCTACGAGCAGTACTTC.

The J gene is TRBJ2-5, the V gene TRBV5-1; D is unclear. The germline V gene encodes CDR1 SGHRS and CDR2 YFSETQ. The CDR3 has 14 amino acids. V gave up 4 bases and J gave up 0 bases, with 10 bases separating them. CDR3 DNA sequence: TGCGCCAGCAGCAGGACCCGGGACCAAGAGACCCAGTACTTC. Residues: CASSRTRDQETQYF. The full variable domain, in which reference TRBV5-1 and TRBJ2-5 provide the parts outside the CDR3, is KAGVTQTPRYLIKTRGQQVTLSCSPISGHRSVSWYQQTPGQGLQFLFEYFSETQRNKGNFPGRFSGRQFSNSRSEMNVSTLELGDSALYLCASSRTRDQETQYFGPGTRLLVL.

The chain couples TRBV7-8 to TRBJ2-3; D is unclear. Between the trimmed V and J ends, which lost 5 bases and 5 bases, there was a span of 8 bases. This CDR3 comprises 12 residues. Per the germline V gene, CDR1 is SGHVS and CDR2 is FQNEAQ. The CDR3 loop reads CASSPLQDTQYF. DNA for the CDR3: TGTGCCAGCAGCCCACTACAAGATACGCAGTATTTT.

In its sample, this clonotype was seen many times. This chain joins TRBV29-1 and TRBJ1-2; TRBD1 matches 8 bases. This CDR3 has 11 residues. Germline V gene lookup returns CDR1 SQVTM and CDR2 ANQGSEA. The trim removed 7 bases at V and 13 bases at J, leaving 11 bases unmatched. CDR3 protein: CSDVGQVGPTF. For the CDR3, the DNA is TGCAGCGACGTGGGACAGGTTGGGCCCACCTTC.

This sequence joins TRBV18 and TRBJ2-7; a weak D match, TRBD2 (6 bases). CDR1 and CDR2 from the germline V gene are KGHSH and LQKENI. The CDR3 spans 13 residues. Trimming took 8 bases from V and 7 from J, leaving 18 bases between them. CDR3: CASGGTLGNEQYF. CDR3 nucleotide sequence: TGTGCCAGCGGAGGGACCTTAGGAAATGAGCAGTACTTC.

The V call is TRBV6-2 or TRBV6-3, the J call TRBJ2-5; D may be TRBD2 (5 bases). The V end lost 6 bases, the J end lost 11 bases, and 25 bases lay between the germline ends. The CDR3 sequence is 15 residues long. From germline, CDR1 is MNHEY and CDR2 SVGEGT. CDR3 sequence (DNA): TGTGCCAGCAGCCCAACTAGTCCTATATCCAATGAGCAGTACTTC. Its translation: CASSPTSPISNEQYF.

As DNA, the CDR3 is TGCGCCAGCAGCTTGGATTCGCCGCGACGCGGGCAACAAGAGACCCAGTACTTC. Translated: CASSLDSPRRGQQETQYF. The chain has TRBV5-1 and TRBJ2-5; TRBD2 is a possible D gene (5 bases). Germline V gene lookup returns CDR1 SGHRS and CDR2 YFSETQ. V gave up 0 bases and J gave up 2 bases, with 20 bases separating them. The CDR3 runs to 18 residues.

This clonotype has more than one count but fewer than ten. The chain has TRBV5-1 and TRBJ2-3; unclear D gene. With 4 bases removed from V and 1 base from J, the gap between germline ends came to 4 bases. Germline CDR1 and CDR2: SGHRS and YFSETQ. The CDR3 is 12 amino acids. For the CDR3, the DNA is TGCGCCAGCAGCCATGGCACAGATACGCAGTATTTT. It is translated as CASSHGTDTQYF.

In its sample, this clonotype was seen a few times. As DNA, the CDR3 is TGCGCCAGCAGCCACGGGACTAGCGGACAAGAGACCCAGTACTTC. Protein: CASSHGTSGQETQYF. This chain links TRBV4-1 with TRBJ2-5; 11 nucleotides align to TRBD2. V trimming: 3 bases; J trimming: 2 bases; junction bases outside the gene matches: 2. There are 15 residues in the CDR3. CDR1 is MGHRA and CDR2 is YSYEKL in the germline V gene.

The DNA for the CDR3 is TGCAGCGTTGAAGTTAACGGGAACTATGGCTACACCTTC. This translates into CSVEVNGNYGYTF. The chain uses TRBV29-1 and TRBJ1-2; D unresolved. CDR3 length: 13 amino acids. Per the germline V gene, CDR1 is SQVTM and CDR2 is ANQGSEA. Trimming left V 1 base short and J 2 bases short, with 8 bases between.

The chain joins TRBV10-3 to TRBJ2-5, with a possible D match to TRBD1 (7 bases). The ends were cut back, 10 bases at V and 2 bases at J, with 17 bases in the middle. The CDR3 has 14 residues. In germline, CDR1 is ENHRY, CDR2 SYGVKD. The CDR3 here is CATHRGTEQETQYF. CDR3 DNA sequence: TGTGCCACCCACCGGGGGACAGAACAAGAGACCCAGTACTTC.

The chain couples TRBV5-1 to TRBJ2-7; D may be TRBD1 (5 bases). The CDR3 has 13 residues. CDR1 SGHRS and CDR2 YFSETQ come from the germline V gene. With 4 bases removed from V and 4 bases from J, the gap between germline ends came to 12 bases. The CDR3 protein is CASSPTTAYEQYF. The CDR3 DNA reads TGCGCCAGCAGCCCCACGACAGCTTACGAGCAGTACTTC.